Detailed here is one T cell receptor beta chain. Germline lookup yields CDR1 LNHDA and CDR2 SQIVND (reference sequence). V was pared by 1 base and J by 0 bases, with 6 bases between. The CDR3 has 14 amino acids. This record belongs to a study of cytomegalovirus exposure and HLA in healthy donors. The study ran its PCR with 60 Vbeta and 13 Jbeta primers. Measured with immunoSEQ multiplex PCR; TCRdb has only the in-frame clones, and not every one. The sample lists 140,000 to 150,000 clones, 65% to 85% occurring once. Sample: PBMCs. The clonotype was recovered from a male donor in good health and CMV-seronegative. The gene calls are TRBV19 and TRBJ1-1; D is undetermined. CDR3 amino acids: CASSIGQMNTEAFF. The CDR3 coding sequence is TGTGCCAGTAGTATAGGGCAGATGAACACTGAAGCTTTCTTT.